This T cell receptor beta chain was profiled in a study of T cells in localized non-small cell lung cancer. Measured with immunoSEQ multiplex PCR; TCRdb has only the in-frame clones, and not every one. The sample has about 3,200 clones, approximately 25% seen once. Regarding the study as a whole: In adjacent lung, a median roughly 53 of the top 100 tumor clones were found. Overall survival was longer when the density of T cells in the blood was higher.

V was trimmed by 5 bases and J by 3 bases, leaving 14 bases between them. Germline V lookup: CDR1 LNHDA, CDR2 SQIVND (reference sequence). This CDR3 is built from 15 residues. In the case of this clone: Its antigen is not known.

This TCR was recovered from a man aged 40 to 69 with stage I lung adenocarcinoma. This sequence joins TRBV19 and TRBJ2-1, with D possibly TRBD1 on 5 matching bases. Source: lung tumor tissue, taken before any cancer treatment. The CDR3 sequence: CASSSRQSNYNEQFF. CDR3 nucleotide sequence: TGTGCCAGTAGTTCCCGACAGTCAAACTACAATGAGCAGTTCTTC.